The rows below give T cell receptor beta chains drawn from one sample of a study of T cell responses to AZD1222 COVID-19 vaccine. The protocol was immunoSEQ multiplex PCR, while the TCRdb copy is restricted to in-frame clones and leaves out a portion. The sample shows some 40,000 clones, around 80% of them seen only once. Sequenced here: peripheral blood, sampled 28 days after the second dose of the MenACWY control vaccine. The source of these receptors is an adult who received the MenACWY meningococcal vaccine as a control. Each CDR3 is given with its conserved first and last residue. D genes are given only for firm matches. Size tells how often a clone was seen (once, few, many) or the class of an expanded clone, and some rows leave it out.

J gene: TRBJ1-5
V gene: TRBV27
D gene: TRBD1
clone size: NA
CDR3 protein: CASSPDRGDQPQHF
CDR3 DNA: TGTGCCAGCAGTCCAGACAGGGGCGATCAGCCCCAGCATTTT

J gene: TRBJ1-1
V gene: TRBV9
D gene: NA
clone size: NA
CDR3 protein: CASSVGGRGTNTEAFF
CDR3 DNA: TGTGCCAGCAGCGTAGGCGGCAGGGGAACGAACACTGAAGCTTTCTTT

J gene: TRBJ2-1
V gene: TRBV2
D gene: NA
clone size: once
CDR3 protein: CASTGGVEQFF
CDR3 DNA: TGTGCCAGCACCGGTGGGGTTGAGCAGTTCTTC

J gene: TRBJ1-4
V gene: TRBV7-9
D gene: TRBD1
clone size: NA
CDR3 protein: CASSLTGGRTNEKLFF
CDR3 DNA: TGTGCCAGCAGCTTGACAGGGGGCAGGACTAATGAAAAACTGTTTTTT

J gene: TRBJ1-2
V gene: TRBV10-3
D gene: NA
clone size: NA
CDR3 protein: CAISAGGWDGYTF
CDR3 DNA: TGTGCCATCAGTGCGGGGGGCTGGGATGGCTACACCTTC

J gene: TRBJ1-1
V gene: TRBV2
D gene: NA
clone size: NA
CDR3 protein: CASSELGLGTEAFF
CDR3 DNA: TGTGCCAGCAGTGAACTAGGCCTTGGGACTGAAGCTTTCTTT

J gene: TRBJ2-6
V gene: TRBV2
D gene: TRBD1
clone size: NA
CDR3 protein: CASSRTGGSGANVLTF
CDR3 DNA: TGTGCCAGCAGTAGAACAGGGGGCTCTGGGGCCAACGTCCTGACTTTC

J gene: TRBJ2-2
V gene: TRBV6-1
D gene: NA
clone size: NA
CDR3 protein: CASSENLNTGELFF
CDR3 DNA: TGTGCCAGCAGTGAAAACCTGAACACCGGGGAGCTGTTTTTT

J gene: TRBJ2-1
V gene: TRBV19
D gene: TRBD1
clone size: NA
CDR3 protein: CASSLRSRGYYNEQFF
CDR3 DNA: TGTGCCAGTAGTTTACGGTCCAGGGGGTACTACAATGAGCAGTTCTTC

J gene: TRBJ2-2
V gene: TRBV6-5
D gene: NA
clone size: NA
CDR3 protein: CASSPTAFGAGELFF
CDR3 DNA: TGTGCCAGCAGTCCGACGGCTTTTGGGGCCGGGGAGCTGTTTTTT

J gene: TRBJ2-7
V gene: TRBV5-1
D gene: NA
clone size: NA
CDR3 protein: CASSSLGGSYEQYF
CDR3 DNA: TGCGCCAGCAGCTCCTTGGGAGGTTCCTACGAGCAGTACTTC

J gene: TRBJ2-1
V gene: TRBV24-1
D gene: NA
clone size: NA
CDR3 protein: CATSDGASYNEQFF
CDR3 DNA: TGTGCCACCAGTGATGGGGCTTCCTACAATGAGCAGTTCTTC

J gene: TRBJ1-1
V gene: TRBV27
D gene: NA
clone size: NA
CDR3 protein: CASSLYGEGTEAFF
CDR3 DNA: TGTGCCAGCAGTTTGTACGGGGAGGGCACTGAAGCTTTCTTT

J gene: TRBJ2-5
V gene: TRBV4-1
D gene: TRBD1
clone size: NA
CDR3 protein: CASSHTGGPYQETQYF
CDR3 DNA: TGCGCCAGCAGCCATACAGGGGGGCCTTACCAAGAGACCCAGTACTTC

J gene: TRBJ2-3
V gene: TRBV30
D gene: TRBD1
clone size: NA
CDR3 protein: CAWSQGTGGSTDTQYF
CDR3 DNA: TGTGCCTGGAGCCAAGGGACAGGGGGCTCCACAGATACGCAGTATTTT

J gene: TRBJ2-6
V gene: TRBV6-4
D gene: TRBD1
clone size: NA
CDR3 protein: CASSRTGDSGANVLTF
CDR3 DNA: TGTGCCAGCAGTCGGACAGGAGACTCTGGGGCCAACGTCCTGACTTTC

J gene: TRBJ1-6
V gene: TRBV6-4
D gene: NA
clone size: NA
CDR3 protein: CASSATGINSPLHF
CDR3 DNA: TGTGCCAGCAGTGCAACAGGGATTAATTCACCCCTCCACTTT

J gene: TRBJ1-1
V gene: TRBV5-6
D gene: NA
clone size: NA
CDR3 protein: CASSPRGGTEAFF
CDR3 DNA: TGTGCCAGCAGCCCAAGGGGGGGCACTGAAGCTTTCTTT

J gene: TRBJ2-1
V gene: TRBV12-3/TRBV12-4
D gene: NA
clone size: NA
CDR3 protein: CASSREGGQFF
CDR3 DNA: TGTGCCAGCAGCCGAGAGGGCGGGCAGTTCTTC

J gene: TRBJ1-5
V gene: TRBV9
D gene: TRBD1
clone size: few
CDR3 protein: CASSVGGQGNQPQHF
CDR3 DNA: TGTGCCAGCAGCGTAGGAGGACAGGGTAATCAGCCCCAGCATTTT

J gene: TRBJ1-5
V gene: TRBV30
D gene: NA
clone size: NA
CDR3 protein: CAWSPSHQPQHF
CDR3 DNA: TGTGCCTGGAGCCCCTCACACCAGCCCCAGCATTTT

J gene: TRBJ1-2
V gene: TRBV2
D gene: NA
clone size: NA
CDR3 protein: CASSEAGEVDYGYTF
CDR3 DNA: TGTGCCAGCAGTGAAGCGGGGGAGGTGGACTATGGCTACACCTTC

J gene: TRBJ1-1
V gene: TRBV24-1
D gene: TRBD1
clone size: NA
CDR3 protein: CATRTGHTEAFF
CDR3 DNA: TGTGCCACCAGGACAGGGCACACTGAAGCTTTCTTT

J gene: TRBJ1-2
V gene: TRBV6-4
D gene: NA
clone size: NA
CDR3 protein: CASSGGDNYGYTF
CDR3 DNA: TGTGCCAGCAGTGGGGGGGATAACTATGGCTACACCTTC

J gene: TRBJ1-5
V gene: TRBV7-2
D gene: NA
clone size: few
CDR3 protein: CASSLVIGQPQHF
CDR3 DNA: TGTGCCAGCAGCTTAGTGATCGGGCAGCCCCAGCATTTT

J gene: TRBJ1-6
V gene: TRBV5-1
D gene: NA
clone size: few
CDR3 protein: CASRPQDGVNSPLHF
CDR3 DNA: TGCGCCAGCAGGCCCCAGGACGGTGTTAATTCACCCCTCCACTTT

J gene: TRBJ1-4
V gene: TRBV2
D gene: NA
clone size: NA
CDR3 protein: CASSEQATTNEKLFF
CDR3 DNA: TGTGCCAGCAGTGAACAGGCTACAACTAATGAAAAACTGTTTTTT

J gene: TRBJ2-4
V gene: TRBV11-2
D gene: NA
clone size: few
CDR3 protein: CASSPVQRRDIQYF
CDR3 DNA: TGTGCCAGCAGCCCGGTTCAAAGGCGGGACATTCAGTACTTC

J gene: TRBJ1-1
V gene: TRBV28
D gene: NA
clone size: once
CDR3 protein: CASSGAQGGGTEAFF
CDR3 DNA: TGTGCCAGCAGTGGCGCCCAGGGAGGAGGGACTGAAGCTTTCTTT

J gene: TRBJ1-5
V gene: TRBV19
D gene: NA
clone size: NA
CDR3 protein: CASSPQDQPQHF
CDR3 DNA: TGTGCCAGTAGCCCCCAGGATCAGCCCCAGCATTTT

J gene: TRBJ1-2
V gene: TRBV7-2
D gene: NA
clone size: NA
CDR3 protein: CASSDDTGPRMGGYTF
CDR3 DNA: TGTGCCAGCAGCGACGATACAGGCCCCCGAATGGGTGGCTACACCTTC

J gene: TRBJ2-7
V gene: TRBV18
D gene: NA
clone size: many
CDR3 protein: CASSQYRAYEQYF
CDR3 DNA: TGTGCCAGCTCACAGTACAGGGCCTACGAGCAGTACTTC

J gene: TRBJ1-4
V gene: TRBV5-1
D gene: NA
clone size: NA
CDR3 protein: CASSLGSQGAGEKLFF
CDR3 DNA: TGCGCCAGCAGCTTGGGGAGTCAGGGAGCTGGCGAAAAACTGTTTTTT

J gene: TRBJ1-1
V gene: TRBV25-1
D gene: NA
clone size: once
CDR3 protein: CASKGKQGQYTEAFF
CDR3 DNA: TGTGCCAGCAAGGGGAAGCAGGGGCAGTACACTGAAGCTTTCTTT

J gene: TRBJ1-6
V gene: TRBV5-6
D gene: NA
clone size: NA
CDR3 protein: CASSLEGRENSPLHF
CDR3 DNA: TGTGCCAGCAGCTTGGAAGGCAGAGAGAATTCACCCCTCCACTTT

J gene: TRBJ2-7
V gene: TRBV5-1
D gene: TRBD1
clone size: NA
CDR3 protein: CASSFDRDRYEQYF
CDR3 DNA: TGCGCCAGCAGCTTTGACAGGGATCGCTACGAGCAGTACTTC

J gene: TRBJ1-4
V gene: TRBV10-2
D gene: NA
clone size: NA
CDR3 protein: CASSDGKWGEKLFF
CDR3 DNA: TGCGCCAGCAGTGACGGGAAATGGGGCGAAAAACTGTTTTTT

J gene: TRBJ2-1
V gene: TRBV5-5
D gene: NA
clone size: NA
CDR3 protein: CASSRVTGYNEQFF
CDR3 DNA: TGTGCCAGCAGCCGAGTCACAGGGTACAATGAGCAGTTCTTC

J gene: TRBJ2-1
V gene: TRBV5-6
D gene: NA
clone size: NA
CDR3 protein: CASSLQQGLSYNEQFF
CDR3 DNA: TGTGCCAGCAGCCTACAACAGGGCCTCTCCTACAATGAGCAGTTCTTC

J gene: TRBJ2-7
V gene: TRBV6-5
D gene: NA
clone size: NA
CDR3 protein: CASSLSTAAPEGQYF
CDR3 DNA: TGTGCCAGCAGTCTCTCCACGGCAGCCCCAGAAGGGCAGTACTTC

J gene: TRBJ1-2
V gene: TRBV29-1
D gene: NA
clone size: NA
CDR3 protein: CSVGRGANYGYTF
CDR3 DNA: TGCAGCGTTGGAAGAGGAGCTAACTATGGCTACACCTTC

J gene: TRBJ2-1
V gene: TRBV9
D gene: NA
clone size: NA
CDR3 protein: CASSVGWVESYNEQFF
CDR3 DNA: TGTGCCAGCAGCGTAGGGTGGGTAGAATCGTACAATGAGCAGTTCTTC

J gene: TRBJ1-1
V gene: TRBV28
D gene: NA
clone size: NA
CDR3 protein: CASSLYGETYTEAFF
CDR3 DNA: TGTGCCAGCAGTTTATATGGGGAAACGTACACTGAAGCTTTCTTT

J gene: TRBJ2-3
V gene: TRBV19
D gene: TRBD1
clone size: NA
CDR3 protein: CASTFTTGATDTQYF
CDR3 DNA: TGTGCCAGTACCTTCACAACAGGGGCCACAGATACGCAGTATTTT

J gene: TRBJ1-5
V gene: TRBV28
D gene: TRBD1
clone size: NA
CDR3 protein: CASSSGQGSYQPQHF
CDR3 DNA: TGTGCCAGCAGTTCAGGACAGGGGTCGTATCAGCCCCAGCATTTT

J gene: TRBJ1-6
V gene: TRBV5-1
D gene: NA
clone size: NA
CDR3 protein: CASTATGPGNSPLHF
CDR3 DNA: TGCGCCAGCACCGCCACCGGGCCCGGGAATTCACCCCTCCACTTT

J gene: TRBJ1-2
V gene: TRBV2
D gene: NA
clone size: NA
CDR3 protein: CASRIGSKGFGGYTF
CDR3 DNA: TGTGCCAGCAGGATCGGTAGTAAGGGCTTCGGGGGCTACACCTTC

J gene: TRBJ1-1
V gene: TRBV6-5
D gene: TRBD1
clone size: NA
CDR3 protein: CAARGTGDNTEAFF
CDR3 DNA: TGTGCCGCGAGAGGGACAGGGGACAACACTGAAGCTTTCTTT

J gene: TRBJ2-2
V gene: TRBV19
D gene: TRBD1
clone size: NA
CDR3 protein: CATHPGTGNTGELFF
CDR3 DNA: TGTGCCACCCACCCAGGGACAGGGAACACCGGGGAGCTGTTTTTT

J gene: TRBJ1-5
V gene: TRBV3-1/TRBV3-2
D gene: NA
clone size: NA
CDR3 protein: CASSQGRGGNQPQHF
CDR3 DNA: TGTGCCAGCAGCCAAGGCCGAGGCGGCAATCAGCCCCAGCATTTT

J gene: TRBJ1-1
V gene: TRBV30
D gene: NA
clone size: NA
CDR3 protein: CAWSLGGGDSDTEAFF
CDR3 DNA: TGTGCCTGGAGCCTCGGAGGGGGGGATTCGGACACTGAAGCTTTCTTT

J gene: TRBJ1-5
V gene: TRBV7-2
D gene: NA
clone size: NA
CDR3 protein: CASSWTENQPQHF
CDR3 DNA: TGTGCCAGCAGCTGGACAGAGAATCAGCCCCAGCATTTT

J gene: TRBJ1-1
V gene: TRBV9
D gene: NA
clone size: few
CDR3 protein: CASSVVETSEAFF
CDR3 DNA: TGTGCCAGCAGCGTAGTGGAGACCTCTGAAGCTTTCTTT

J gene: TRBJ1-1
V gene: TRBV27
D gene: TRBD1
clone size: NA
CDR3 protein: CASSYRGQGTEAFF
CDR3 DNA: TGTGCCAGCAGTTACAGGGGGCAGGGCACTGAAGCTTTCTTT